These T cell receptor beta chains were read from a single sample in a study of cytomegalovirus exposure and HLA in healthy donors. Assay used: immunoSEQ multiplex PCR; TCRdb lists only in-frame clones, some missing. The top ten clones hold roughly 6% of a sample with about 140,000 clones, roughly three fifths of them seen once. Sequencing used PBMCs. The receptors stem from a woman in her sixties or seventies in good health and CMV-seronegative. Each CDR3 is given with its conserved first and last residue. The order of the fields is V gene, J gene, D gene, clone size, CDR3 protein, CDR3 DNA. The D gene is left open where the match is weak. Clone sizes are given selectively: once, few, many, or a class where the clone is expanded.

V gene: TRBV7-9
J gene: TRBJ2-3
D gene: TRBD2
clone size: NA
CDR3 protein: CASSSLAGATDTQYF
CDR3 DNA: TGTGCCAGCAGCTCGTTAGCGGGAGCAACTGATACGCAGTATTTT

V gene: TRBV6-6
J gene: TRBJ2-3
D gene: NA
clone size: NA
CDR3 protein: CASSLRGSDTQYF
CDR3 DNA: TGTGCCAGCAGCCTCCGCGGCTCAGATACGCAGTATTTT

V gene: TRBV4-1
J gene: TRBJ2-2
D gene: TRBD1
clone size: NA
CDR3 protein: CASSLGDRGTGELFF
CDR3 DNA: TGCGCCAGCAGCCTAGGGGACAGGGGGACCGGGGAGCTGTTTTTT

V gene: TRBV5-3
J gene: TRBJ2-5
D gene: TRBD1
clone size: NA
CDR3 protein: CARSPRTGRIQETQYF
CDR3 DNA: TGTGCCAGAAGCCCCAGGACAGGGAGAATACAAGAGACCCAGTACTTC

V gene: TRBV5-1
J gene: TRBJ2-7
D gene: NA
clone size: few
CDR3 protein: CASRRDTPYEQYF
CDR3 DNA: TGCGCCAGCAGAAGGGACACCCCCTACGAGCAGTACTTC

V gene: TRBV18
J gene: TRBJ2-5
D gene: NA
clone size: NA
CDR3 protein: CASSPFGLETQYF
CDR3 DNA: TGTGCCAGCTCACCATTTGGCTTGGAGACCCAGTACTTC

V gene: TRBV28
J gene: TRBJ1-5
D gene: TRBD1
clone size: NA
CDR3 protein: CATRQGFSNQPQHF
CDR3 DNA: TGTGCCACCCGACAGGGCTTCAGCAATCAGCCCCAGCATTTT

V gene: TRBV4-1
J gene: TRBJ2-3
D gene: TRBD2
clone size: NA
CDR3 protein: CASSPLAGGVDTQYF
CDR3 DNA: TGCGCCAGCAGCCCCCTAGCGGGAGGGGTGGATACGCAGTATTTT

V gene: TRBV6-1
J gene: TRBJ1-1
D gene: TRBD1
clone size: few
CDR3 protein: CASSGHRQGRNTEAFF
CDR3 DNA: TGTGCCAGCAGTGGGCACAGACAGGGGCGGAACACTGAAGCTTTCTTT

V gene: TRBV28
J gene: TRBJ2-7
D gene: TRBD2
clone size: few
CDR3 protein: CASSPGPGGTHEQYF
CDR3 DNA: TGTGCCAGCAGCCCGGGGCCGGGAGGCACCCACGAGCAGTACTTC

V gene: TRBV5-4
J gene: TRBJ2-7
D gene: TRBD2
clone size: NA
CDR3 protein: CASSGPGSGSPYEQYF
CDR3 DNA: TGTGCCAGCAGCGGCCCTGGGAGCGGGAGTCCCTACGAGCAGTACTTC

V gene: TRBV7-2
J gene: TRBJ2-2
D gene: TRBD2
clone size: NA
CDR3 protein: CASSLEVAGVGGELFF
CDR3 DNA: TGTGCCAGCAGCTTAGAAGTAGCGGGAGTTGGCGGGGAGCTGTTTTTT

V gene: TRBV7-6
J gene: TRBJ1-2
D gene: NA
clone size: NA
CDR3 protein: CATAGTGDYGYTF
CDR3 DNA: TGTGCCACCGCAGGGACGGGAGACTATGGCTACACCTTC

V gene: TRBV9
J gene: TRBJ2-1
D gene: TRBD2
clone size: few
CDR3 protein: CASSVGSLAGVGEQFF
CDR3 DNA: TGTGCCAGCAGCGTAGGGAGCCTAGCGGGGGTGGGTGAGCAGTTCTTC

V gene: TRBV7-2
J gene: TRBJ1-2
D gene: TRBD1
clone size: NA
CDR3 protein: CASSVGQGIRYGYTF
CDR3 DNA: TGTGCCAGCAGCGTGGGACAGGGAATCCGCTATGGCTACACCTTC

V gene: TRBV5-6
J gene: TRBJ2-5
D gene: TRBD2
clone size: NA
CDR3 protein: CASSLEVAGVGLYQETQYF
CDR3 DNA: TGTGCCAGCAGCTTGGAGGTAGCGGGAGTGGGCTTGTACCAAGAGACCCAGTACTTC

V gene: TRBV5-4
J gene: TRBJ2-1
D gene: NA
clone size: NA
CDR3 protein: CASSSPGQSYYNEQFF
CDR3 DNA: TGTGCCAGCAGCTCCCCGGGACAAAGTTACTACAATGAGCAGTTCTTC

V gene: TRBV7-9
J gene: TRBJ2-5
D gene: TRBD2
clone size: once
CDR3 protein: CASSSGTSGTAIGETQYF
CDR3 DNA: TGTGCCAGCAGCTCCGGGACTAGCGGGACCGCGATCGGAGAGACCCAGTACTTC

V gene: TRBV7-2
J gene: TRBJ2-5
D gene: TRBD2
clone size: once
CDR3 protein: CASSQTSGRAGETQYF
CDR3 DNA: TGTGCCAGCAGCCAGACTAGCGGGAGGGCCGGTGAGACCCAGTACTTC